The T cell receptor beta chain described here comes from a study of blood T cells in healthy people across ages (dated by TCRdb to the mid-2010s). With respect to the entire study: In model experiments, template switching captured roughly one uniquely barcoded TCR beta cDNA molecule for every two T cells. Using deep sequencing normalized with unique cDNA molecular identifiers, the study measured how TCR beta repertoire diversity changes with age. The donors were divided into four age groups: young (average approximately 17 years), middle-aged (over 35), aged (roughly 66) and long-lived (more than 75). To avoid experimental bias, donors of different ages were randomly spread across the sequencing lanes. The study analyzed two additional independent replicas of 1 million unique cDNA reads from the same blood draw for two donors, one aged 18 to 29 and one aged 80 or older.

Paper-wide results and their limitations: Observed TCR beta diversity per million T cells fell roughly linearly with age, and a significant reduction was already apparent by age roughly 40. There was a strong correlation between observed TCR beta diversity and the percentage of naive T cells measured by flow cytometry. The long-lived group showed more naive CD4+ T cells, fewer expanded clones and increased TCR diversity than the aged group, suggesting age selection. Bulk unsorted PBMC profiling prevented conclusive comparison of naive and antigen-experienced compartments. Total diversity estimates from one million sequenced T cells were considered lower bounds and underestimates. Because donor CMV infection status was unknown, age-related changes in expanded clonotypes were potentially confounded.

Library prep was done by 5' RACE. The instrument was an Illumina HiSeq 2500. A second about 7 to 12 cycle PCR used a sample-barcoded 5' primer and a J-beta primer mix. A unique molecular identifier was introduced onto each TCR beta cDNA molecule by a template-switch 5' adaptor carrying 12 random nucleotides. Each sample yielded at least 2.5 million CDR3-containing paired-end reads. First-strand cDNA was synthesized from all RNA with the Mint cDNA synthesis kit, primed by a TRBC-specific oligonucleotide. All cDNA was treated with uracil-DNA glycosylase and then went through a first 18-cycle PCR with the universal primers M1SS and BC2_uni_R. Per the authors' processing: For normalization, 1 million high-quality reads were randomly selected from each sample, with every read carrying a distinct molecular identifier. Instead of being binned into consensus sequences, reads with shared molecular identifiers were discarded. MiTCR, with a Q25 quality threshold and the strictest error-elimination algorithm, was used for CDR3 identification, clonotype clustering and error correction. A nonparametric unseen species model using Euler transformation provided a lower-bound estimate of total TCR beta diversity. The raw public reads went through TCRdb reprocessing: fastp at Q25, MiXCR clone calling, in-frame beta chains kept. When rows share a CDR3 protein, they turn into one entry using the most common DNA and genes. In this record, the V and J calls reflect TCRdb's handling and not the investigators' own analysis. For this sample the table gives about 780,000 distinct CDR3 sequences, of which 35% to 50% were detected only once. 15% to 20% of the sample is held by the ten biggest clonotypes.

The germline V gene (reference sequence) gives CDR1 as WNHNN and CDR2 as SYGVQD. CDR3 length: 13 amino acids, cysteine to phenylalanine. This entry keeps only the CDR3 DNA: 39 bases, framed from base 1. Germline trimming amounts to 6 bases on V and 13 bases on J, with 12 as the count of junction bases outside the gene matches. A note on this clonotype: What antigen it recognizes has not been identified. Per-nucleotide qualities are absent, and no much larger clonotype sits a single base away.

Systemically healthy Caucasian individuals from Russia, 35 to 50 in total and aged about 6 to 100 years, were included as donors. Around 9.9 milliliters of peripheral blood were collected from each donor into EDTA-treated Vacutainer tubes. PBMCs were isolated by Ficoll-Paque density-gradient centrifugation, with at least 7 million obtained per sample. Total RNA, at least 6 micrograms per sample, was extracted from PBMCs with Trizol reagent. For every donor, an aliquot of PBMCs went through flow cytometry to measure the percentages of naive CD45RAhigh/CD27high T cells. The receptor was isolated from an older man in good health. The chain links TRBV10-1 with TRBJ2-1; 7 bases in the middle match TRBD1. Sequenced: blood. The CDR3 sequence is CASSVGTDGTQFF. The DNA reads as follows: TGCGCCAGCAGCGTTGGGACAGACGGGACCCAGTTCTTC.